This is a list of T cell receptor beta chains from one sample in a study of technical replicates of blood from several donors. Assay: immunoSEQ multiplex PCR; the TCRdb copy retains only in-frame clones and omits some. The data hold almost 90,000 clones, with 85% to 95% observed a single time. Sequenced material: T cells isolated from PBMCs. The source is a human donor in good health. CDR3s include the opening cysteine and the closing phenylalanine or tryptophan. Fields, in order: J gene, clone size, V gene, D gene, CDR3 DNA, CDR3 protein. A D gene is named only where the DNA matches it firmly. A row's size may be missing; if present it is once, few, many or a size class.

j_gene: TRBJ1-1
abundance: NA
v_gene: TRBV6-5
d_gene: TRBD1
CDR3nt: TGTGCCAGCAGTTACCTCGGACAGGGAGGAACTGAAGCTTTCTTT
CDR3aa: CASSYLGQGGTEAFF

j_gene: TRBJ1-5
abundance: NA
v_gene: TRBV18
d_gene: NA
CDR3nt: TGTGCCAGCTCACCAGAGATAGGGGAAAGGCCCCAGCATTTT
CDR3aa: CASSPEIGERPQHF

j_gene: TRBJ1-4
abundance: NA
v_gene: TRBV28
d_gene: NA
CDR3nt: TGTGCCAGCAGTTTGCCCGGGTTGGTTGAAAAACTGTTTTTT
CDR3aa: CASSLPGLVEKLFF

j_gene: TRBJ2-7
abundance: NA
v_gene: TRBV7-8
d_gene: NA
CDR3nt: TGTGCCAGCAGCTTGAGTTTTCCCGGGCCGGACAACTACGAGCAGTACTTC
CDR3aa: CASSLSFPGPDNYEQYF

j_gene: TRBJ2-3
abundance: NA
v_gene: TRBV11-3
d_gene: TRBD2
CDR3nt: TGTGCCAGCAGCCCCAGGACTAGCGGGAGGGTGTGGACAGATACGCAGTATTTT
CDR3aa: CASSPRTSGRVWTDTQYF

j_gene: TRBJ2-7
abundance: once
v_gene: TRBV2
d_gene: TRBD2
CDR3nt: TGTGCCAGCAGTGAAAGGGACTACCTTATCTCCTACGAGCAGTACTTC
CDR3aa: CASSERDYLISYEQYF

j_gene: TRBJ1-2
abundance: NA
v_gene: TRBV7-2
d_gene: NA
CDR3nt: TGTGCCAGCAGCTTACAATGGAGCTACCGGGGCTACACCTTC
CDR3aa: CASSLQWSYRGYTF

j_gene: TRBJ1-1
abundance: few
v_gene: TRBV27
d_gene: NA
CDR3nt: TGTGCCAGCAGTATAGGACAGAACACTGAAGCTTTCTTT
CDR3aa: CASSIGQNTEAFF

j_gene: TRBJ1-1
abundance: NA
v_gene: TRBV30
d_gene: NA
CDR3nt: TGTGCCTGGAGGACAAAGGGGCAGGACACTGAAGCTTTCTTT
CDR3aa: CAWRTKGQDTEAFF

j_gene: TRBJ1-5
abundance: NA
v_gene: TRBV6-1
d_gene: TRBD1
CDR3nt: TGTGCCAGCAGTGGGGGACAGGGCCGGAATCAGCCCCAGCATTTT
CDR3aa: CASSGGQGRNQPQHF

j_gene: TRBJ1-4
abundance: NA
v_gene: TRBV6-1
d_gene: NA
CDR3nt: TGTGCCAGCAGTCCGACGGGGGGCCTCGGGGAAAAACTGTTTTTT
CDR3aa: CASSPTGGLGEKLFF

j_gene: TRBJ2-1
abundance: NA
v_gene: TRBV19
d_gene: TRBD1
CDR3nt: TGTGCCAGTAGTAGGGACAGGGGCGTTAATGAGCAGTTCTTC
CDR3aa: CASSRDRGVNEQFF

j_gene: TRBJ2-1
abundance: NA
v_gene: TRBV6-1
d_gene: TRBD2
CDR3nt: TGTGCCAGCAGTGAGGGACTAGCGGGAGGCGGTGAGCAGTTCTTC
CDR3aa: CASSEGLAGGGEQFF

j_gene: TRBJ2-1
abundance: NA
v_gene: TRBV7-2
d_gene: TRBD2
CDR3nt: TGTGCCAGCAGCTCGGGACTAGACCCATACAATGAGCAGTTCTTC
CDR3aa: CASSSGLDPYNEQFF

j_gene: TRBJ1-5
abundance: NA
v_gene: TRBV30
d_gene: NA
CDR3nt: TGTGCCTGGAGTGTACGGTGGGCAGGGCAACAGCCCCAGCATTTT
CDR3aa: CAWSVRWAGQQPQHF

j_gene: TRBJ2-4
abundance: NA
v_gene: TRBV4-2
d_gene: TRBD1
CDR3nt: TGTGCCAGCAGCCCTTCCGGGACAGGGGTGAACATTCAGTACTTC
CDR3aa: CASSPSGTGVNIQYF

j_gene: TRBJ2-1
abundance: NA
v_gene: TRBV6-1
d_gene: NA
CDR3nt: TGTGCCAGCAGTGGAGGATATGAGCAGTTCTTC
CDR3aa: CASSGGYEQFF

j_gene: TRBJ1-1
abundance: once
v_gene: TRBV7-9
d_gene: NA
CDR3nt: TGTGCCAGCAGCTTAGCGAGTGGCGGCACTGAAGCTTTCTTT
CDR3aa: CASSLASGGTEAFF

j_gene: TRBJ2-2
abundance: once
v_gene: TRBV27
d_gene: NA
CDR3nt: TGTGCCAGCAGAGCGGTGGCCGGGGAGCTGTTTTTT
CDR3aa: CASRAVAGELFF

j_gene: TRBJ2-2
abundance: once
v_gene: TRBV30
d_gene: NA
CDR3nt: TGTGCCTGGAGTTGGACAGCGAACACCGGGGAGCTGTTTTTT
CDR3aa: CAWSWTANTGELFF

j_gene: TRBJ1-1
abundance: NA
v_gene: TRBV30
d_gene: TRBD1
CDR3nt: TGTGCCTGGAGTACAGGGGCCGGTACCACTGAAGCTTTCTTT
CDR3aa: CAWSTGAGTTEAFF

j_gene: TRBJ2-7
abundance: NA
v_gene: TRBV14
d_gene: TRBD1
CDR3nt: TGTGCCAGCAGCCAATCGCAGGGGGCTTTGGAATCTTACGAGCAGTACTTC
CDR3aa: CASSQSQGALESYEQYF

j_gene: TRBJ2-3
abundance: NA
v_gene: TRBV6-1
d_gene: NA
CDR3nt: TGTGCCAGCAGTGAAGGCCAGGGAATAGATACGCAGTATTTT
CDR3aa: CASSEGQGIDTQYF

j_gene: TRBJ2-7
abundance: NA
v_gene: TRBV19
d_gene: NA
CDR3nt: TGTGCCAGTACGGCAGGAACCCCCTACGAGCAGTACTTC
CDR3aa: CASTAGTPYEQYF

j_gene: TRBJ2-4
abundance: NA
v_gene: TRBV7-9
d_gene: NA
CDR3nt: TGTGCCAGCAGGGTTACCAGGGAGGACATTCAGTACTTC
CDR3aa: CASRVTREDIQYF

j_gene: TRBJ2-3
abundance: NA
v_gene: TRBV14
d_gene: TRBD2
CDR3nt: TGTGCCAGCAGCTACGGACTAGCGGGAGGGACAGATACGCAGTATTTT
CDR3aa: CASSYGLAGGTDTQYF

j_gene: TRBJ2-2
abundance: NA
v_gene: TRBV19
d_gene: NA
CDR3nt: TGTGCCAGTAGTATCGTGGGGGCGGGTATAGGCTTAACCGGGGAGCTGTTTTTT
CDR3aa: CASSIVGAGIGLTGELFF

j_gene: TRBJ1-4
abundance: NA
v_gene: TRBV29-1
d_gene: NA
CDR3nt: TGCAGCGTTGAAGTGGGAGGAACTAATGAAAAACTGTTTTTT
CDR3aa: CSVEVGGTNEKLFF

j_gene: TRBJ1-5
abundance: NA
v_gene: TRBV5-1
d_gene: NA
CDR3nt: TGCGCCAGCAGACAAAGTCAGGGACAGCCCCAGCATTTT
CDR3aa: CASRQSQGQPQHF

j_gene: TRBJ2-6
abundance: NA
v_gene: TRBV6-1
d_gene: TRBD2
CDR3nt: TGTGCCAGCAGTGACGGGGGGGCGGGTTCTGGGGCCAACGTCCTGACTTTC
CDR3aa: CASSDGGAGSGANVLTF

j_gene: TRBJ2-1
abundance: NA
v_gene: TRBV28
d_gene: TRBD1
CDR3nt: TGTGCCAGCAGTCACCCGTGGACAGGGACTAATGAGCAGTTCTTC
CDR3aa: CASSHPWTGTNEQFF

j_gene: TRBJ2-1
abundance: NA
v_gene: TRBV7-9
d_gene: TRBD2
CDR3nt: TGTGCCAGCAGCTCGAGACTAGCGGGCCAGAATGAGCAGTTCTTC
CDR3aa: CASSSRLAGQNEQFF

j_gene: TRBJ2-7
abundance: NA
v_gene: TRBV27
d_gene: NA
CDR3nt: TGTGCCAGCAGTTTAGGGAGGACGCGGGAGCAGTACTTC
CDR3aa: CASSLGRTREQYF

j_gene: TRBJ2-7
abundance: NA
v_gene: TRBV30
d_gene: TRBD1
CDR3nt: TGTGCCGGAGACAGGGGGCTAAGCTCCTACGAGCAGTACTTC
CDR3aa: CAGDRGLSSYEQYF

j_gene: TRBJ2-6
abundance: NA
v_gene: TRBV6-5
d_gene: NA
CDR3nt: TGTGCCAGCAGCCCTGTTAGTTCTGGGGCCAACGTCCTGACTTTC
CDR3aa: CASSPVSSGANVLTF

j_gene: TRBJ2-3
abundance: NA
v_gene: TRBV5-1
d_gene: NA
CDR3nt: TGCGCCAGCAGCCAGCTAGGGGCAGATACGCAGTATTTT
CDR3aa: CASSQLGADTQYF

j_gene: TRBJ1-4
abundance: NA
v_gene: TRBV5-6
d_gene: NA
CDR3nt: TGTGCCAGCAGGCGGACAGCTACTAATGAAAAACTGTTTTTT
CDR3aa: CASRRTATNEKLFF